This passage covers 21 T cell receptor beta chains from one sample sequenced in a study of T-cell reconstitution after alpha-beta-depleted transplantation in children. This sample's TCRbeta library carried unique molecular identifier barcodes. In TCRdb, the PCR reads were re-called with MiXCR into one record per CDR3 protein. The sample has approximately 270,000 distinct CDR3 sequences, 9.9% seen once; the top ten hold around 10%. Sequenced material: PBMCs from the stem cell graft donor, taken from the stem cell graft. Receptors originate from a human donor who donated a stem cell graft to a child with SCID.

This clonotype has just a few counts. V usage is TRBV7-9 and J usage is TRBJ2-2, with D maybe TRBD1 (6 bases). The CDR3 covers 14 residues. Between the trimmed V and J ends, which lost 6 bases and 6 bases, there was a span of 14 bases. CDR1 and CDR2 from the germline V gene are SEHNR and FQNEAQ (reference sequence). The chain's CDR3 is CASSLPAGAGELFF. The CDR3 DNA reads as TGTGCCAGCAGTTTGCCCGCAGGGGCCGGGGAGCTGTTTTTT.

The chain employs TRBV12-3 or TRBV12-4 and TRBJ2-2; 8 bases map to TRBD1. The CDR3 has 18 amino acids. The ends lost 6 bases at V and 6 bases at J; junction bases unmatched: 18. In DNA form, the CDR3 reads TGTGCCAGCAGGGCCTCAGCAGGACAGGGAAGGCTGGCCGGGGAGCTGTTTTTT. It is translated as CASRASAGQGRLAGELFF.

In its sample, this clonotype was seen many times. The chain has TRBV19 and TRBJ2-5; a possible D gene is TRBD1 (6 bases). From germline, CDR1 is LNHDA and CDR2 SQIVND (reference sequence). V gave up 5 bases and J gave up 3 bases, with 13 bases separating them. CDR3 length: 14 residues. As DNA, the CDR3 is TGTGCCAGTAGTGGGATGGGGGCGGAAGAGACCCAGTACTTC. It specifies CASSGMGAEETQYF.

The chain joins TRBV7-8 to TRBJ2-7; TRBD2 aligns across 10 bases. Germline V gene data show CDR1 as SGHVS and CDR2 as FQNEAQ. The V and J ends lost 3 bases and 0 bases, in that order; junction bases with no gene match: 5. This CDR3 has 16 residues. This CDR3 is CASSFSGTSDSYEQYF. The CDR3 DNA reads as TGTGCCAGCAGCTTCTCCGGGACTAGCGACTCCTACGAGCAGTACTTC.

This clonotype was picked up a small number of times. The chain has TRBV12-3 or TRBV12-4 and TRBJ2-7, with TRBD1 matching 8 bases. This CDR3 comprises 14 residues. Trimming removed 4 bases from V and 3 bases from J; junction bases left unmatched: 5. The CDR3 spells CASSSGGVLYEQYF. Written as DNA, the CDR3 is TGTGCCAGCAGTTCAGGGGGCGTTCTCTACGAGCAGTACTTC.

This rearrangement joins TRBV7-9 to TRBJ2-3, with 7 bases matching TRBD2. Trimming cost V 5 bases and J 5 bases; bases outside gene matches: 10. The CDR3 is 15 amino acids. CDR1 is SEHNR and CDR2 is FQNEAQ in the germline V gene (reference sequence). As DNA, the CDR3 is TGTGCCAGCAGCCAGTCTAGCGGTTCCGGAGATACGCAGTATTTT. It encodes CASSQSSGSGDTQYF.

The rearrangement joins TRBV7-9 to TRBJ2-4; TRBD1 is a possible D gene (6 bases). Trimming took off 11 bases at V and 4 bases at J, with 18 bases between the two ends. Germline V CDR1 and CDR2: SEHNR, FQNEAQ (reference sequence). This CDR3 is 14 amino acids long. The CDR3 sequence is CAGSRGPQKNIQYF. In DNA form, the CDR3 reads TGTGCCGGAAGCAGGGGCCCTCAGAAAAACATTCAGTACTTC.

In its sample, this clonotype was seen a few times. V gene TRBV12-3 or TRBV12-4 combines with J gene TRBJ2-5, with 7 positions matching TRBD1. The junction had 13 bases not matched to a gene; V was cut back by 7 bases and J by 5 bases. This CDR3 has 15 residues. The DNA of the CDR3 is TGTGCCAGCAACTTCCGGACAGGTCTCAGGGAGACCCAGTACTTC. Protein sequence: CASNFRTGLRETQYF.

This clonotype showed up many times. CDR3 region: CASSLAPLAGGRQNTGELFF. The CDR3 DNA sequence: TGTGCCAGCAGCTTAGCCCCCTTGGCGGGGGGCCGACAGAACACCGGGGAGCTGTTTTTT. The chain is built from TRBV7-2 and TRBJ2-2, with 8 bases aligning to TRBD2. The CDR3 runs to 20 residues. Germline CDR1 is SGHTA and CDR2 is FQGNSA. With 0 bases clipped from V and 1 base from J, the junction kept 13 bases outside the gene matches.

This clonotype was counted between two and nine times. The gene calls are TRBV2 and TRBJ2-1; the D gene is possibly TRBD2 (5 bases). The CDR3 loop spans 13 amino acids. Per the germline V gene, CDR1 is SNHLY and CDR2 is FYNNEI. V lost 8 bases, J lost 1 base, and 9 bases lay in between. CDR3 nucleotides: TGTGCCAGCGCCGGACTTTCCTACAATGAGCAGTTCTTC. Translation gives CASAGLSYNEQFF. Full variable domain (rest looked up from reference TRBV2 and TRBJ2-1): EPEVTQTPSHQVTQMGQEVILRCVPISNHLYFYWYRQILGQKVEFLVSFYNNEISEKSEIFDDQFSVERPDGSNFTLKIRSTKLEDSAMYFCASAGLSYNEQFFGPGTRLTVL.

This clonotype was counted ten times or more. V usage is TRBV10-3 and J usage is TRBJ2-1, with D perhaps given as TRBD1 or TRBD2 (6 bases each). The CDR3 has 16 residues. The ends were cut back, 4 bases at V and 4 bases at J, with 17 bases in the middle. Germline CDR1 and CDR2: ENHRY and SYGVKD. CDR3 nucleotide sequence: TGTGCCATCAGTGCCGTGGGGGGAACAGGGTACAATGAGCAGTTCTTC. It specifies CAISAVGGTGYNEQFF.

This rearrangement joins TRBV7-2 to TRBJ1-6; D remains ambiguous. The V end was cut by 0 bases, the J end by 4 bases, with 13 bases between. The CDR3 totals 17 residues. CDR1 SGHTA and CDR2 FQGNSA come from the germline V gene. As DNA, the CDR3 is TGTGCCAGCAGCTTAGCCGGCAGGCGCCAATATAATTCACCCCTCCACTTT. Its translation is CASSLAGRRQYNSPLHF. The entire variable domain, with the rest obtained from reference TRBV7-2 and TRBJ1-6, is as follows: GAGVSQSPSNKVTEKGKDVELRCDPISGHTALYWYRQSLGQGLEFLIYFQGNSAPDKSGLPSDRFSAERTGGSVSTLTIQRTQQEDSAVYLCASSLAGRRQYNSPLHFGNGTRLTVT.

The rearrangement joins TRBV12-3 or TRBV12-4 to TRBJ2-1; maybe TRBD1 (5 bases). The V and J ends lost 3 bases and 1 base respectively, with 10 bases between them. This CDR3 spans 15 amino acids. The CDR3 region is CASSFRANSYNEQFF. Written as DNA, the CDR3 is TGTGCCAGCAGTTTCAGGGCCAATTCCTACAATGAGCAGTTCTTC.

The chain is built from TRBV19 and TRBJ1-2, with TRBD1 matching over 7 bases. The V segment lost 3 bases and the J segment 4 bases; nucleotides outside the gene matches: 5. Germline V CDR1 and CDR2: LNHDA, SQIVND (reference sequence). The CDR3 loop spans 14 amino acids. Written as DNA, the CDR3 is TGTGCCAGTAGTATTTCGGCAGGGGGCTATGGCTACACCTTC. The encoded protein is CASSISAGGYGYTF.

This clonotype was counted only a few times. The chain is built from TRBV2 and TRBJ1-5; TRBD1 matches 10 bases. Germline V gene lookup returns CDR1 SNHLY and CDR2 FYNNEI. This CDR3 is built from 15 residues. V dropped 6 bases and J dropped 9; count of bases not matched to a gene: 11. For the CDR3, the DNA is TGTGCCAGCAGCTTCGGACAGGGGGGAGTGGGGCCCCAGCATTTT. Residues: CASSFGQGGVGPQHF.

A few counts support this clonotype. The chain recombines TRBV2 with TRBJ2-2; tentatively, D is TRBD2 (5 bases). Germline V gene sequence: CDR1 SNHLY, CDR2 FYNNEI. The CDR3 extends over 16 amino acids. V was cut by 6 bases and J by 5 bases, with 19 bases left in between. In DNA, the CDR3 is TGTGCCAGCAGCCAAGAGACTACAACCTCAACCGGGGAGCTGTTTTTT. Protein sequence: CASSQETTTSTGELFF.

The rearrangement joins TRBV5-4 to TRBJ2-2; 8 bases map to TRBD1. CDR3 length: 14 amino acids. Per the germline V gene, CDR1 is SGHNT and CDR2 is YYREEE (reference sequence). J was trimmed by 5 bases and V by 10 bases; bases with no gene match: 10. CDR3 coding DNA: TGTGCCTTAGGAGGACAGGGATGGACCGGGGAGCTGTTTTTT. This sequence encodes CALGGQGWTGELFF. Together with reference TRBV5-4 and TRBJ2-2, the CDR3 gives the full variable domain: ETGVTQSPTHLIKTRGQQVTLRCSSQSGHNTVSWYQQALGQGPQFIFQYYREEENGRGNFPPRFSGLQFPNYSSELNVNALELDDSALYLCALGGQGWTGELFFGEGSRLTVL.

A few counts support this clonotype. The chain couples TRBV10-3 to TRBJ2-1, with D possibly TRBD1 on 5 matching bases. Germline loops: CDR1 ENHRY, CDR2 SYGVKD. This CDR3 is built from 15 residues. V lost 6 bases to trimming and J lost 4 bases, with 16 bases between them. As DNA, the CDR3 is TGTGCCATCAGCCTGACAGAGCCAAGTTACAATGAGCAGTTCTTC. Protein sequence: CAISLTEPSYNEQFF.

This chain uses TRBV5-1 with TRBJ2-5; D call uncertain. The germline V gene has CDR1 SGHRS and CDR2 YFSETQ. This CDR3 has 13 residues. V was shortened by 4 bases and J by 0 bases, with 7 bases between the two germline ends. CDR3 DNA: TGCGCCAGCAGCATACCGAACCAAGAGACCCAGTACTTC. Translating gives CASSIPNQETQYF.

The J gene is TRBJ2-1, the V gene TRBV25-1; D unclear. The CDR3 totals 12 residues. Germline V gene sequence: CDR1 MGHDK, CDR2 SYGVNS. Trimming left V 1 base short and J 4 bases short, with 2 bases between. The CDR3 reads CASSELYNEQFF. The CDR3 region has the DNA TGTGCCAGCAGTGAATTATACAATGAGCAGTTCTTC.

This clonotype has a handful of counts. V and J are TRBV6-1 and TRBJ1-2, with a tentative D call TRBD1 (6 bases). The V and J ends lost 5 bases and 8 bases respectively, with 15 bases between them. The CDR3 runs to 13 residues. Germline CDR1 is MNHNS and CDR2 is SASEGT. The CDR3 here is CASSKPGAEGYTF. CDR3 nucleotides: TGTGCCAGCAGTAAACCGGGGGCTGAGGGCTACACCTTC.